Below, 8 T cell receptor beta chains from the same sample are listed, as sequenced in a study of T-cell memory formation after mild COVID-19 (dated by TCRdb to the early 2020s). Libraries were made using 5' RACE. Sequencing took place on an Illumina NovaSeq 6000. The public reads were quality trimmed at Q25 with fastp and then assembled into clones with MiXCR by TCRdb, keeping productive beta chains. CDR3 protein sequences are deduplicated, and each keeps its most common genes and DNA. This sample gives 190,000 or so distinct CDR3 sequences in total; about 21% of them show up just once. Roughly 24% of the sample is in the top ten clones. The source material was PBMCs or a T cell subset sorted from them (not recorded which). The source is an adult woman who had mild COVID-19 (a few samples of this study predate the infection). The sample titles of this study are shuffled in the database, so cell type and time point are left out; the donor was told from shared clones.

The chain is built from TRBV7-2 and TRBJ2-2, with 10 bases that match TRBD2. J was trimmed by 2 bases and V by 4 bases; bases with no gene match: 4. The CDR3 sequence is 16 residues long. The germline V gene encodes CDR1 SGHTA and CDR2 FQGNSA. As DNA, the CDR3 is TGTGCCAGCAGCTCTGGGACTAGCGTAAACACCGGGGAGCTGTTTTTT. This translates into CASSSGTSVNTGELFF.

This clonotype has a handful of counts. The genes are TRBV29-1 and TRBJ2-1; D is ambiguous. The length of the CDR3 is 14 residues. Per the germline V gene, CDR1 is SQVTM and CDR2 is ANQGSEA. The germline V and J ends were trimmed by 2 bases and 4 bases, with 12 bases remaining between them. The CDR3 sequence: CSVEIQAIYNEQFF. In DNA form, the CDR3 reads TGCAGCGTTGAAATCCAGGCCATATACAATGAGCAGTTCTTC.

The gene calls are TRBV11-2 and TRBJ2-2; TRBD1 matches 8 bases. Germline-derived CDR1 and CDR2 are SGHAT and FQNNGV. Trimming cost V 0 bases and J 1 base; bases outside gene matches: 10. This CDR3 has 19 residues. Written as DNA, the CDR3 is TGTGCCAGCAGCTTAGAGGGTTTGAGACAGGGGCTGAACACCGGGGAGCTGTTTTTT. Protein: CASSLEGLRQGLNTGELFF.

This clonotype was picked up a small number of times. V gene TRBV29-1 combines with J gene TRBJ2-1; D possibly corresponds to TRBD2 (6 bases). Germline CDR1 reads SQVTM; CDR2 reads ANQGSEA. Trimming took off 4 bases at V and 0 bases at J, with 16 bases between the two ends. CDR3 size: 16 residues. For the CDR3, the DNA is TGCAGCGTTGTCAGCGCGGGACTCGTCTCCTACAATGAGCAGTTCTTC. Its protein is CSVVSAGLVSYNEQFF.

This clonotype was observed a few times. V is TRBV6-5 and J is TRBJ2-3; TRBD1 matches 8 bases. J gave up 2 bases and V 0 bases, and 1 base lay outside the gene matches. CDR1 is MNHEY, CDR2 SVGAGI, per germline. CDR3 size: 15 residues. CDR3 DNA sequence: TGTGCCAGCAGTTACTCTCAGGGGGCCACAGATACGCAGTATTTT. Its translation: CASSYSQGATDTQYF.

This clonotype has more than one count but fewer than ten. The chain employs TRBV7-9 and TRBJ2-1; D is uncertain. The germline V gene has CDR1 SEHNR and CDR2 FQNEAQ (reference sequence). The ends were cut back, 11 bases at V and 0 bases at J, with 14 bases in the middle. The CDR3 runs 14 residues. The chain's CDR3 is CAGRGGISYNEQFF. In DNA form, the CDR3 reads TGTGCCGGTCGCGGCGGTATCTCCTACAATGAGCAGTTCTTC.

This clonotype appeared a few times. The J gene is TRBJ2-1, the V gene TRBV4-2; tentatively, D is TRBD2 (5 bases). Looked up from germline, CDR1 is LGHNA and CDR2 is YNFKEQ. V dropped 3 bases and J dropped 2 bases, with 14 bases sitting between them. The CDR3 contains 16 residues. The CDR3: CASSQALGSTYNEQFF. The CDR3 DNA sequence: TGTGCCAGCAGCCAGGCCCTAGGGAGTACCTACAATGAGCAGTTCTTC.

The chain carries TRBV7-9 and TRBJ2-1; no firm D call. The CDR3 runs 14 residues. Per the germline V gene, CDR1 is SEHNR and CDR2 is FQNEAQ (reference sequence). V was clipped by 1 base and J by 5 bases, with 9 bases between them. In DNA, the CDR3 is TGTGCCAGCAGCTTAGATACGGCCGACAATGAGCAGTTCTTC. It yields the protein CASSLDTADNEQFF.